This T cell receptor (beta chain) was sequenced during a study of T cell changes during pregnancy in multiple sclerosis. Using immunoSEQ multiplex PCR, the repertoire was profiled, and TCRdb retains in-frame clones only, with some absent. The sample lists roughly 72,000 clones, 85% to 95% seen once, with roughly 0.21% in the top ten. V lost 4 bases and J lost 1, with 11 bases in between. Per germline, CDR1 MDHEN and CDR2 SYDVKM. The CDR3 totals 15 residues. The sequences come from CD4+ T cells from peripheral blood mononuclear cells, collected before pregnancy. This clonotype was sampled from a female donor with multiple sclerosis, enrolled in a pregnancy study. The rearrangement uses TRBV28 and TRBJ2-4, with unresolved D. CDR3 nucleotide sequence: TGTGCCAGCAGTTCTCAGGAAAGGGCCAAAAACATTCAGTACTTC. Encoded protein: CASSSQERAKNIQYF.